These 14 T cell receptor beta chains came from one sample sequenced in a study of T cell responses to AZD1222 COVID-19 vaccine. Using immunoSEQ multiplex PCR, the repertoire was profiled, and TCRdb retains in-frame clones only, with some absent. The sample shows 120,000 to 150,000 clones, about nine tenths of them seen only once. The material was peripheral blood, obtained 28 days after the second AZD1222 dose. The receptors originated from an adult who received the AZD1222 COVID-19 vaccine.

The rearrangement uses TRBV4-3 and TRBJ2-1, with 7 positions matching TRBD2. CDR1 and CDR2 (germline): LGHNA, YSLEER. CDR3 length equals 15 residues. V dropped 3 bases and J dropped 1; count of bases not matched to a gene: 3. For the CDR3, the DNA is TGCGCCAGCAGCCACGCGGGAGTTTCCTACAATGAGCAGTTCTTC. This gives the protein CASSHAGVSYNEQFF.

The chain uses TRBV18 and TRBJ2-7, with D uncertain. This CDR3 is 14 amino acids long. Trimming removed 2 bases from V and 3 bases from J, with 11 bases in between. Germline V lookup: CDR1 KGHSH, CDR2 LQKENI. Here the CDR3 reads CASSPVAGFYEQYF. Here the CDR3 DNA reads TGTGCCAGCTCACCAGTGGCCGGATTCTACGAGCAGTACTTC.

In DNA, the CDR3 is TGCGCCAGCAGCGCCGGACAGGGGGTTCGGTATGAAAAACTGTTTTTT. Translated, it gives CASSAGQGVRYEKLFF. The chain has TRBV5-1 and TRBJ1-4; 10 positions match TRBD1. V lost 4 bases and J lost 6; bases outside the gene matches: 9. CDR1 is SGHRS, CDR2 YFSETQ, per germline. This CDR3 is 16 amino acids long.

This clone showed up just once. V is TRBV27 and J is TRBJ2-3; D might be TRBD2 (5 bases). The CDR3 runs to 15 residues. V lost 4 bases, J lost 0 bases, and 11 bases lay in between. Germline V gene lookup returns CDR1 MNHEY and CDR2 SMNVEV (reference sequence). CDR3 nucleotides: TGTGCCAGCAGTTCGGGCGGGTCTAGCACAGATACGCAGTATTTT. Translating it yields CASSSGGSSTDTQYF.

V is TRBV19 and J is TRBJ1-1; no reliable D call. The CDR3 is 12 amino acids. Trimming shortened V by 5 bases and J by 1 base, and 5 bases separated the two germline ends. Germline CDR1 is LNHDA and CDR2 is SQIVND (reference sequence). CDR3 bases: TGTGCCAGTAGTCGGCCGAACACTGAAGCTTTCTTT. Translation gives CASSRPNTEAFF.

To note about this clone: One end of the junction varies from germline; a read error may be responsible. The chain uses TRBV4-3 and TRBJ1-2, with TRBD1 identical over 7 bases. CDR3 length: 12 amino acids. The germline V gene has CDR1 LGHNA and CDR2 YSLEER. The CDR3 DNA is TGCGCCAGCAGCCCTCCCGGACAGGTGGTCAGCTTC. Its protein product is CASSPPGQVVSF.

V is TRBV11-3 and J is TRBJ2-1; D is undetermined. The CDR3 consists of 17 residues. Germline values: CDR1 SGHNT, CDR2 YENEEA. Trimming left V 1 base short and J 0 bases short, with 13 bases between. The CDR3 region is CASSLASGLSSYNEQFF. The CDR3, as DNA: TGTGCCAGCAGCTTAGCCTCGGGCCTAAGCTCCTACAATGAGCAGTTCTTC.

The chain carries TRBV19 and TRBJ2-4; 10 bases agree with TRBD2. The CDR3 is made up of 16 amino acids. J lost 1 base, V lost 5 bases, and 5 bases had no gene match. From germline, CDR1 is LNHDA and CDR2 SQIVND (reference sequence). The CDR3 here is CASSFSGRFAKNIQYF. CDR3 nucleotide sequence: TGTGCCAGTAGTTTTAGCGGGAGGTTTGCCAAAAACATTCAGTACTTC.

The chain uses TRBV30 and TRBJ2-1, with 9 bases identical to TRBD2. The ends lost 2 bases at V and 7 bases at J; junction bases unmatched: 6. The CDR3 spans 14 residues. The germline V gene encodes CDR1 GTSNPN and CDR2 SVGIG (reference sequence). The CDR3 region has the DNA TGTGCCTGGAGTCCCGGGACTAGCTGGAATGAGCAGTTCTTC. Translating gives CAWSPGTSWNEQFF.

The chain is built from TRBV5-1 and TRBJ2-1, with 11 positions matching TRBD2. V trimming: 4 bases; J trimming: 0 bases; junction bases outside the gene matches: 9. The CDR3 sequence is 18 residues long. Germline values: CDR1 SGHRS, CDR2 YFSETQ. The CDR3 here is CASSTEGTSGSSYNEQFF. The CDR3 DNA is TGCGCCAGCAGCACCGAAGGGACTAGCGGCAGCTCCTACAATGAGCAGTTCTTC.

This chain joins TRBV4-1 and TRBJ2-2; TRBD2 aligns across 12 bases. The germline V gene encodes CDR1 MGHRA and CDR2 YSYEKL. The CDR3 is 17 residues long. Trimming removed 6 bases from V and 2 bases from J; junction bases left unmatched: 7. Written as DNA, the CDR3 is TGCGCCAGCAGTCCGCCTAGCGGGAGGGCCAACACCGGGGAGCTGTTTTTT. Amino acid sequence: CASSPPSGRANTGELFF.

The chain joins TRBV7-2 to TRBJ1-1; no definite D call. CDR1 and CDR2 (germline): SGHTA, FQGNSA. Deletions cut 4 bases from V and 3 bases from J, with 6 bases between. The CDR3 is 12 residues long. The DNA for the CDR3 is TGTGCCAGCAGCTACCAAGACACTGAAGCTTTCTTT. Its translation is CASSYQDTEAFF.

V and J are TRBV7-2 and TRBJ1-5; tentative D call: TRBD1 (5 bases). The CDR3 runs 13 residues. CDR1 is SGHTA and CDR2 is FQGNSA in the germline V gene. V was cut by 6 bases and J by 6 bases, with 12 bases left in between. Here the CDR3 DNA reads TGTGCCAGCAGTCGACAGTACGGTCAGCCCCAGCATTTT. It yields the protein CASSRQYGQPQHF.

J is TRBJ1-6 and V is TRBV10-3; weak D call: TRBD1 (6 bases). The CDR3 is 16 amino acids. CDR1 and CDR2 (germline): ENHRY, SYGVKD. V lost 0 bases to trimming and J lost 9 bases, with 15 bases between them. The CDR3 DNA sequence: TGTGCCATCAGTGAGTCGACAGGATCTGGGGGTTCACCCCTCCACTTT. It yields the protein CAISESTGSGGSPLHF.